This T cell receptor beta chain originates from a study of graft-versus-host responses after intestinal transplantation. The overall study: Each of the recipients got a multivisceral, liver-intestinal, or isolated intestinal transplant. Every one of the recipients received anti-thymocyte globulin induction and afterwards took tacrolimus and steroids for 3 to 4 years.

From germline, CDR1 is SGHRS and CDR2 YFSETQ. The V gene lost 4 bases and the J gene lost 4 bases, with 11 bases spanning the gap. The CDR3 totals 13 residues. Assay: immunoSEQ multiplex PCR; the TCRdb copy retains only in-frame clones and omits some. The sample shows 12,000 or so clones, 80% to 85% of them seen only once. Notes on the study in general: Individuals carrying graft-donor T cell macrochimerism showed high graft-versus-host to host-versus-graft clonal ratios in allografts. Analysis identified GvH clones in recipient marrow, with some appearing first in ileum or blood.

Remarks on this clone: What it binds is not known.

J is TRBJ1-2 and V is TRBV5-1, with D tentatively TRBD1 (6 bases). The source is a human patient who received an intestinal transplant, so some T cells may come from the graft donor. The sequences come from PBMCs, collected around 490 days after intestinal transplant. The CDR3 sequence is CASSLRQAYGYTF. The CDR3 DNA follows: TGCGCCAGCAGCCTGCGACAGGCCTATGGCTACACCTTC.